This TCR beta chain was observed in a study of Graves' ophthalmopathy and Graves' hyperthyroidism. Trimming took 5 bases from V and 8 from J, leaving 18 bases between them. This CDR3 is 14 amino acids long. From germline, CDR1 is PRHDT and CDR2 FYEKMQ (reference sequence). Calling hyperthyroidism stable required that no ophthalmopathy show up within 18 months of follow-up. Physicians reached a diagnosis by relying on clinical symptoms, serum thyroxine, TRAb, thyroid ultrasound and orbital computed tomography. RNA transcripts provided the template for amplifying TCR beta CDR3 regions. HTBI primers primed a first-round RT-PCR, and a second-round multiplex PCR followed. TCRdb reprocessed the multiplex PCR reads via MiXCR and lists one record per CDR3 protein. The data show a few hundred thousand distinct CDR3 sequences, 15% seen once.

Sequencing was carried out using peripheral blood. This clonotype was sampled from a woman aged 18 to 35 with stable Graves' hyperthyroidism. The chain joins TRBV13 to TRBJ1-2; D not resolved. CDR3 in DNA: TGTGCCAGCAGCCCTCTGGGGAGGTTCGGGGGCTACACCTTC. This codes for CASSPLGRFGGYTF.